This entry concerns a single T cell receptor beta chain. This clonotype was found many times. Which antigen it targets is not known. No per-base quality is available; no much larger clone lies one base away. Cut back by 4 bases and 4 bases, the V and J ends lie 7 bases apart. Via the germline V gene (reference sequence), CDR1 is GTSNPN and CDR2 SVGIG. The CDR3, from cysteine to phenylalanine, totals 11 residues. Just the 33-base CDR3 DNA is kept, in frame starting at base 1. This sample was included in a study of low-dose radiotherapy and immunotherapy resistance in tumors (dated by TCRdb to between 2021 and 2024). Study-wide context: Cohort 1 received 0.5 Gy per fraction every 2 weeks, with a prescribed total PTV dose of 6.5 Gy. Patients in Cohort 2 were given 1 Gy per fraction every two weeks, for a total of 13 Gy across 26 weeks. Patients were given nivolumab as a 240 mg flat dose every two weeks and ipilimumab at 1 mg/kg every six weeks, with both drugs delivered intravenously. Cyclophosphamide 200 mg/m2 was administered intravenously every two weeks, one day before each radiation and immunotherapy administration. Starting on cycle 1 day 1, patients took 300 mg of aspirin by mouth once daily for four cycles. No randomization into treatment groups was done for the people taking part in the trial. Eight patients were included in the translational analysis: three from the first dose cohort and the first five from the second dose cohort.

To make first-strand cDNA, Superscript III was used along with a set of TRAV- and TRBV-specific primers so that both the TCRalpha and TCRbeta chains were covered. TCRs were amplified with Phusion for roughly 20 PCR cycles using a constant-region primer together with the adapter attached to the V primers. Amplification of the isolated mRNA was done with the MessageAmp II aRNA Amplification Kit, which involved a 16-hour in vitro transcription at 37 degrees C. mRNA for TCR sequencing was isolated with the Dynabeads mRNA DIRECT Purification Kit. A second approximately 23-cycle Phusion PCR added indexed Illumina adapters, and products were purified with AMPure XP beads. Deep sequencing of TCRalpha and TCRbeta libraries was performed on an Illumina MiniSeq instrument. The paper's processing steps were these. Custom Perl scripts pooled TCR sequences encoding the same protein, removed out-of-frame sequences and computed each clonotype's abundance. The analysis excluded TCR sequences that were supported by just one read. Shannon entropy, Gini index, clonality, richness, and the frequency of TCRs shared between repertoires were included as repertoire metrics. TCRdb ran its own pipeline on the public reads, namely fastp trimming at Q25 and MiXCR clone calling, and kept in-frame beta chains. Every entry covers one CDR3 protein and lists the most common genes and DNA from its rows. None of the V and J calls come from the authors' own analysis; TCRdb made them. Recorded for this sample are around 99,000 distinct CDR3 sequences; more than 8% of them occurred a single time. The top ten hold around 0.93% of the sample.

This specimen's time point label, per the study, means: before trial treatment. The donors took part in RACIN, a single-arm, phase I, dose-escalation trial that combined nivolumab, ipilimumab, aspirin, low-dose cyclophosphamide and low-dose radiotherapy. To be eligible, a patient needed to have an advanced solid tumor that was TIL-negative. The receptor comes from a male donor with prostate cancer. Source: PBMCs, taken before treatment. The V and J genes are TRBV30 and TRBJ1-1, with no confident D gene call. The DNA reads TGTGCCTGGAAGCGTAGCACTGAAGCTTTCTTT. This codes for CAWKRSTEAFF.